At least ten counts were recorded for the clone carrying this T cell receptor (beta chain). Antigen: not known. These data belong to a study of T cells after yellow fever vaccination. Study findings and constraints: Reappearing after the booster were most of the clones from primary vaccination (less than 97% CD4, roughly 86% CD8).

Template-switching 5'RACE yielded the TCR cDNA; a universal primer site and UMIs were added in the process. TCRdb redid the calling of the 5' RACE reads with MiXCR, one entry per CDR3 protein. This sample has about 400,000 distinct CDR3 sequences, with approximately 6% found just once. The junction had 13 bases not matched to a gene; V was cut back by 6 bases and J by 9 bases. From germline, CDR1 is DFQATT and CDR2 SNEGSKA (reference sequence). This CDR3 has 14 amino acids. This TCR derives from a man aged 25 to 45 who received the YFV17D yellow fever vaccine. The rearrangement links TRBV20-1 to TRBJ2-5; the match to TRBD2 covers 10 bases. Sequencing was performed on PBMCs, taken 5 days after the yellow fever booster vaccination. CDR3 in amino acids: CSAKTRLAGVAQYF. In DNA, the CDR3 is TGCAGTGCGAAGACTAGGCTAGCGGGGGTGGCCCAGTACTTC.